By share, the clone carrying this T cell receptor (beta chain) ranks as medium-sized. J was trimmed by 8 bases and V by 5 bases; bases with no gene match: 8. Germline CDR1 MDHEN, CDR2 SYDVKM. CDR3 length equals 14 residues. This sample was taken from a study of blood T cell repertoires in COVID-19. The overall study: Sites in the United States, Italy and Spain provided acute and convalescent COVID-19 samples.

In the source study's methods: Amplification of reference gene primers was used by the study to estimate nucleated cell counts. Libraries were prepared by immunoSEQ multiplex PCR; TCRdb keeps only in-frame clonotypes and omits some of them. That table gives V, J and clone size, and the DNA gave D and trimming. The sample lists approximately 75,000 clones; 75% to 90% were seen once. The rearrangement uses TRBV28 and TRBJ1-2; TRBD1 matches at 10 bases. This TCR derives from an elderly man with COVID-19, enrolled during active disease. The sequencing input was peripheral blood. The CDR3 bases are TGTGCCAGCAGTCTGACGACAGGGGGCGGCGGCTACACCTTC. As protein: CASSLTTGGGGYTF.